This T cell receptor (beta chain) is drawn from a study of shared clonotypes between healthy human individuals. Cells designated naive CD8 were CD45RO-negative and were positively selected for CCR7, with terminally differentiated effector memory CD45RA+ cells excluded. Only in-frame clones appear in the TCRdb table, and some are missing; sequencing was by immunoSEQ multiplex PCR. Of about 2.1 million clones in the sample, around 93% were seen once. The material sequenced was naive CD8+ T cells from PBMCs. The clonotype was recovered from a man aged 18 to 29 in good health. Some clones in this sample may be carry-over from other donors' samples.

The CDR3 bases are TGTGCCAGCTCACCTGCGGGGGGCCCGAACACCGGGGAGCTGTTTTTT. Its translation is CASSPAGGPNTGELFF. The chain recombines TRBV18 with TRBJ2-2, with 8 bases that match TRBD2. The CDR3 has 16 residues. Germline CDR1 and CDR2: KGHSH and LQKENI. V trimming: 3 bases; J trimming: 0 bases; junction bases outside the gene matches: 3.